The rows below give T cell receptor beta chains drawn from one sample of a study of beta chain features in type 1 diabetes. The protocol was immunoSEQ multiplex PCR, while the TCRdb copy is restricted to in-frame clones and leaves out a portion. The sample has about 450,000 clones, approximately 10% seen once. Sequencing used naive CD4+ T cells from blood. These receptors all come from a woman aged 18-35 years in good health. The CDR3 runs from the conserved cysteine through the conserved F or W. A D gene is named only where the DNA matches it firmly. Some rows mark clone size as missing; the rest say once, few, many or name a class of expanded clone.

V	size	J	D	DNA	CDR3
TRBV6-6	NA	TRBJ1-5	NA	TGTGCCAGCGGTGTCAGTTCCCAGCCCCAGCATTTT	CASGVSSQPQHF
TRBV29-1	NA	TRBJ1-1	NA	TGCAGCGTTGGCACCATGAACACTGAAGCTTTCTTT	CSVGTMNTEAFF
TRBV7-9	NA	TRBJ2-3	TRBD1	TGTGCCAGCAGTCGCTCGGGACAGGGGACAGATACGCAGTATTTT	CASSRSGQGTDTQYF
TRBV28	NA	TRBJ1-2	NA	TGTGCCAGCAGTTCGGGGACGCCCCTCGGCTACACCTTC	CASSSGTPLGYTF
TRBV5-6	few	TRBJ1-2	TRBD1	TGTGCCAGCACCGTGGACAGGACTAACTATGGCTACACCTTC	CASTVDRTNYGYTF
TRBV30	few	TRBJ1-2	TRBD1	TGTGCCTGGAGTGACGGAATCGGACAGGGCGCGGGTGGCTACACCTTC	CAWSDGIGQGAGGYTF
TRBV6-6	NA	TRBJ2-1	NA	TGTGCCAGCAGTTACTCTATCTCCCATGAGCAGTTCTTC	CASSYSISHEQFF
TRBV7-2	NA	TRBJ1-6	NA	TGTGCCAGCAGGGGTTCTAGGACAGACTCACCCCTCCACTTT	CASRGSRTDSPLHF
TRBV5-6	few	TRBJ1-6	TRBD1	TGTGCCAGCAGCTGGACAGGGTCGAAAACCTATAATTCACCCCTCCACTTT	CASSWTGSKTYNSPLHF
TRBV18	NA	TRBJ2-6	NA	TGTGCCAGCGGAGGCCCACCCTCTGGGGCCAACGTCCTGACTTTC	CASGGPPSGANVLTF
TRBV7-9	few	TRBJ2-5	NA	TGTGCCAGCAGCTTCCGGCAGGGTGAGACCCAGTACTTC	CASSFRQGETQYF
TRBV19	NA	TRBJ2-3	NA	TGTGCCAGTAGTGGGGTGTCTACAGATACGCAGTATTTT	CASSGVSTDTQYF
TRBV6-1	few	TRBJ2-1	NA	TGTGCCAGCAGTTCCCGGTCTGCTGAGCAGTTCTTC	CASSSRSAEQFF
TRBV18	NA	TRBJ2-3	TRBD2	TGTGCCAGCTCATTCGGACTAGCGGGAGATACGCAGTATTTT	CASSFGLAGDTQYF
TRBV28	few	TRBJ2-3	NA	TGTGCCAGCAGTGGTAGTAGGGTTAGTGGCACAGATACGCAGTATTTT	CASSGSRVSGTDTQYF
TRBV14	NA	TRBJ2-5	TRBD2	TGTGCCAGCAGCCGACGGCTAGCGGGGGATCAAGAGACCCAGTACTTC	CASSRRLAGDQETQYF
TRBV5-4	NA	TRBJ2-3	NA	TGTGCCAGCAGCTTCGGACTTACAGATACGCAGTATTTT	CASSFGLTDTQYF
TRBV10-3	few	TRBJ2-3	NA	TGTGCCATCACCCTCGGACGGAGCACAGATACGCAGTATTTT	CAITLGRSTDTQYF
TRBV10-3	NA	TRBJ2-5	NA	TGTGCCATCAGTGAGCTGGGACACCAAGAGACCCAGTACTTC	CAISELGHQETQYF
TRBV7-9	few	TRBJ1-1	TRBD1	TGTGCCAGCAGGGGGACAGGGCGAGACACTGAAGCTTTCTTT	CASRGTGRDTEAFF
TRBV2	few	TRBJ1-6	TRBD1	TGTGCCAGCAGTCGGGACAGCGGAACACCCCTCCACTTT	CASSRDSGTPLHF
TRBV9	NA	TRBJ2-7	TRBD1	TGTGCCAGCAGCGCGGGACAGCACTTCACCTACGAGCAGTACTTC	CASSAGQHFTYEQYF
TRBV10-3	few	TRBJ2-2	TRBD1	TGTGCCATCAGTGAGCCGGCAGGGGGTTCCACCGGGGAGCTGTTTTTT	CAISEPAGGSTGELFF
TRBV15	NA	TRBJ1-5	NA	TGTGCCACCAGCAGAGATACCCAGCCCCAGCATTTT	CATSRDTQPQHF
TRBV20-1	NA	TRBJ2-1	NA	TGCAGTCCCGACGCCCTGTTCTTC	CSPDALFF
TRBV30	NA	TRBJ2-7	NA	TGTGCCTGGAGTTCAGGGGCCTACGAGCAGTACTTC	CAWSSGAYEQYF
TRBV19	few	TRBJ1-2	TRBD1	TGTGCCAGTAGACACCACTGGGACAGTGGGAACCCTTACACCTTC	CASRHHWDSGNPYTF
TRBV19	NA	TRBJ1-2	NA	TGTGCCAGTACCCCTCCGGGGGGAACTAATGGCTACACCTTC	CASTPPGGTNGYTF
TRBV15	NA	TRBJ2-2	NA	TGTGCCACCAGCAGAAGTAACACCGGGGAGCTGTTTTTT	CATSRSNTGELFF
TRBV7-7	NA	TRBJ2-2	TRBD2	TGTGCTAGCAGCCTGACTAGCGGGTTTACCGGGGAGCTGTTTTTT	CASSLTSGFTGELFF
TRBV7-8	NA	TRBJ2-7	NA	TGTGCCAGCAGCTTAGATCGGAGCAACGAGCAGTACTTC	CASSLDRSNEQYF
TRBV9	NA	TRBJ2-1	NA	TGTGCCAGCAGCTCGGGGGTTTTCTACAATGAGCAGTTCTTC	CASSSGVFYNEQFF
TRBV7-2	NA	TRBJ1-6	TRBD1	TGTGCCAGCAACCAAAAACCGGGACAGGGGGGTTCACCCCTCCACTTT	CASNQKPGQGGSPLHF
TRBV7-9	few	TRBJ2-2	NA	TGTGCCAGCAGTTCGTGGGACAAGAACACCGGGGAGCTGTTTTTT	CASSSWDKNTGELFF
TRBV28	NA	TRBJ2-5	TRBD2	TGTGCCAGCAAGGCGGGGGTTGGCGGAGGGCCTCAAGAGACCCAGTACTTC	CASKAGVGGGPQETQYF
TRBV10-3	few	TRBJ1-1	TRBD1	TGTGCCATCAGACCGGGACAGGGAATGGGCACTGAAGCTTTCTTT	CAIRPGQGMGTEAFF
TRBV7-2	NA	TRBJ1-1	NA	TGTGCCAGCAGCTTAGTTCGAGCGGAGCTGAACACTGAAGCTTTCTTT	CASSLVRAELNTEAFF
TRBV29-1	NA	TRBJ1-1	NA	TGCAGCGGGTCGGTCCAATCGGGCACTGAAGCTTTCTTT	CSGSVQSGTEAFF
TRBV29-1	NA	TRBJ2-7	TRBD1	TGCAGCGCCTTACAGGGGGCATCCTACGAGCAGTACTTC	CSALQGASYEQYF